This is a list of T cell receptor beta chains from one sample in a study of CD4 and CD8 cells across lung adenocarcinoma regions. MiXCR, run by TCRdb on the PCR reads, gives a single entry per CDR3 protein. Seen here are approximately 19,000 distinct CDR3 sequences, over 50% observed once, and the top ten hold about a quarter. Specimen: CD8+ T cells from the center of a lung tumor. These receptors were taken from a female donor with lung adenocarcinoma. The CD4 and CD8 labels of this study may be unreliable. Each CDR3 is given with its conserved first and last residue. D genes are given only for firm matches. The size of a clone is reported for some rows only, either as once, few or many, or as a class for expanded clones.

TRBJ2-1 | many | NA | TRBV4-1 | CASSQSPSATYNEQFF | TGCGCCAGCAGCCAATCACCAAGCGCAACCTACAATGAGCAGTTCTTC
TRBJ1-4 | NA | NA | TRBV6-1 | CASRSETNEKLFF | TGTGCCAGCAGAAGCGAAACTAATGAAAAACTGTTTTTT
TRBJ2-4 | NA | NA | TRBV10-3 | CAIGEGPGAKNTQYF | TGTGCCATCGGTGAGGGGCCGGGAGCCAAAAATACGCAGTACTTC
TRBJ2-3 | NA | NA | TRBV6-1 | CASKTGRDTQYF | TGTGCCAGCAAAACGGGAAGGGATACGCAGTATTTT
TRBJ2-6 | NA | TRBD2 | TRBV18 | CASSPIRGSRPGANVLTF | TGTGCCAGCTCACCGATTCGCGGGAGCCGGCCTGGGGCCAACGTCCTGACTTTC
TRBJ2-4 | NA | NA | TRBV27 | CAGRSAKNMQYF | TGCGCGGGGCGGTCCGCCAAAAATATGCAGTACTTC
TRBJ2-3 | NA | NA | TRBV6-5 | CASSYSFGTSTDTQYF | TGTGCCAGCAGTTACTCATTCGGGACTAGCACAGATACGCAGTATTTT
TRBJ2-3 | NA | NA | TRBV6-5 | CASSYSGPPPDTQYF | TGTGCCAGCAGTTACTCGGGACCCCCCCCAGATACGCAGTATTTT
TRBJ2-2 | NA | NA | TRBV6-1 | CASSAYGGNTGELFF | TGTGCCAGCAGTGCGTATGGGGGAAACACCGGGGAGCTGTTTTTT
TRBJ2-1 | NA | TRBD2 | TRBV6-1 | CASSEEQGWTSRGEQFF | TGTGCCAGCAGTGAAGAACAAGGCTGGACTAGCAGAGGTGAGCAGTTCTTC
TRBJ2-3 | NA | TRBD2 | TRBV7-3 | CASSLNGGSGDTQYF | TGTGCCAGCAGCTTAAACGGCGGGAGTGGAGATACGCAGTATTTT
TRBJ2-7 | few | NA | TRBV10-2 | CASTPVGNAYEQYF | TGCGCCAGCACCCCGGTAGGAAACGCCTACGAGCAGTACTTC
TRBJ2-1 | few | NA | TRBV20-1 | CSASVRRLVLDEQFF | TGCAGTGCTAGTGTCCGACGACTAGTATTGGATGAGCAGTTCTTC
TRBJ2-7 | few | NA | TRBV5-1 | CASSFTPASSYEQYF | TGCGCCAGCAGCTTTACCCCAGCTAGCTCCTACGAGCAGTACTTC
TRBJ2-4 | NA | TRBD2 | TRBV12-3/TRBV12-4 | CASSLSGGGAKNMQYF | TGTGCCAGCAGCCTTTCGGGGGGGGGAGCCAAAAACATGCAGTACTTC
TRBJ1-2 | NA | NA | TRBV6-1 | CASSEAPRGIYGYTF | TGTGCCAGCAGTGAAGCGCCTCGGGGAATCTATGGCTACACCTTC
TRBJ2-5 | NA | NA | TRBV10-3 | CAGLVRGEQDTQYF | TGTGCCGGGCTGGTCCGGGGAGAGCAAGACACCCAGTACTTC
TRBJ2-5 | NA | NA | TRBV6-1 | CASSEPVGGRPQETQYF | TGTGCCAGCAGTGAACCCGTAGGGGGACGACCTCAAGAGACCCAGTACTTC
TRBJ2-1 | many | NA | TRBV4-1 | CASSQGAGQFF | TGCGCCAGCAGCCAAGGGGCTGGGCAGTTCTTC
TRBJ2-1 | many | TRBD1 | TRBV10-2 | CASRGQHNEQFF | TGCGCCAGCAGGGGACAGCACAATGAGCAGTTCTTC
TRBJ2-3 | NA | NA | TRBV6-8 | CASSPHDGRPRMTQYF | TGTGCCAGCAGCCCCCATGACGGGCGTCCCAGAATGACGCAGTATTTT
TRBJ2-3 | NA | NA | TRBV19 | CASSLRAGDTQYF | TGTGCCAGTAGTTTACGAGCCGGAGATACGCAGTATTTT
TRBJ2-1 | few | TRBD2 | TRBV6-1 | CASRTSGSNNEQFF | TGTGCCAGCAGGACTAGCGGCTCTAACAATGAGCAGTTCTTC
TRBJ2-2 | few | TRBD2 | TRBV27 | CASSLYSSGRAGDTGELFF | TGTGCCAGCAGTTTATATTCTAGCGGGAGGGCTGGGGACACCGGGGAGCTGTTTTTT
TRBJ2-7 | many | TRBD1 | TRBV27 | CASSPISDRAYEQYF | TGTGCCAGCAGTCCCATCTCCGACAGGGCCTACGAGCAGTACTTC
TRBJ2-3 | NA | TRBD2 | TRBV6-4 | CASSGRAGGKNMQYF | TGTGCCAGCAGCGGACGGGCGGGAGGCAAAAATATGCAGTATTTT
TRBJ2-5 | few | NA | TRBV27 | CASSRRGSETQYF | TGTGCCAGTTCTCGTCGGGGGAGTGAGACCCAGTACTTC
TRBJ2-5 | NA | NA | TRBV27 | CASRGQGLSDQETQYF | TGTGCCAGCAGGGGACAAGGGCTCTCCGACCAAGAGACCCAGTACTTC
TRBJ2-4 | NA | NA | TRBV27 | CGVTGLGAKNMQYF | TGTGGCGTCACGGGGCTGGGAGCCAAAAATATGCAGTACTTC
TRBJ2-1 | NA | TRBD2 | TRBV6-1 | CASSEGGGETQYF | TGTGCCAGCAGTGAGGGGGGGGGAGAGACCCAGTACTTT
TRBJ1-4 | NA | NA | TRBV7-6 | CASSPHQGTNEKLFF | TGTGCCAGCAGCCCTCACCAGGGTACTAATGAAAAACTGTTTTTT
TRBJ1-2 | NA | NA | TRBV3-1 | CASSQGPRGYSSNYGYTF | TGTGCCAGCAGCCAAGGCCCCCGAGGTTACAGCTCTAACTATGGCTACACCTTC
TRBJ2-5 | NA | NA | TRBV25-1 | CASTAKETQYF | TGTGCCAGCACAGCCAAAGAGACCCAGTACTTC
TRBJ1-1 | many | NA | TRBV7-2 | CASSLGENTEAFF | TGTGCCAGCAGCTTAGGGGAGAACACTGAAGCTTTCTTT
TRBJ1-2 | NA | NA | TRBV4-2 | CASSQDSAQGGYYGYTF | TGTGCCAGCAGCCAAGATTCGGCGCAGGGCGGGTACTATGGCTACACCTTC
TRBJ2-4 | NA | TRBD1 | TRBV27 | CASSLGDRAKNMQYF | TGTGCCAGCAGTTTGGGGGACAGAGCCAAAAATATGCAGTACTTT
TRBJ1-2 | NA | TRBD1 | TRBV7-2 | CASSLGAGGEGGYTF | TGTGCCAGCAGCTTAGGCGCAGGGGGGGAGGGAGGCTACACCTTC
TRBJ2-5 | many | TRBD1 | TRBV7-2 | CASSYLDGQGQETQYF | TGTGCCAGCAGCTACCTCGATGGACAGGGCCAAGAGACCCAGTACTTC
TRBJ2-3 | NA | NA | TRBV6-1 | CASTGNRGADTQYF | TGTGCCAGCACAGGGAATCGGGGAGCCGATACGCAGTATTTT
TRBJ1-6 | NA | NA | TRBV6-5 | CASSYGAGGGSPLHF | TGTGCCAGCAGTTACGGGGCGGGGGGAGGATCACCCCTCCACTTT
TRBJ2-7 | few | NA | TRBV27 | CASSLGPDYEQYF | TGTGCCAGCAGTCTGGGTCCGGACTACGAGCAGTACTTC
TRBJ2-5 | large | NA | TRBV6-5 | CASSYSSFETQYF | TGTGCCAGCAGTTACTCGAGCTTCGAGACCCAGTACTTC
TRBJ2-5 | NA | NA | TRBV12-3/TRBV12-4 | CGSSSRDKNTQYF | TGTGGCAGCAGTAGCCGTGACAAAAACACCCAGTACTTC
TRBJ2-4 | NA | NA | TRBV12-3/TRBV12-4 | CASTPDRAKNIQYF | TGTGCCAGCACCCCAGACAGGGCCAAAAACATTCAGTACTTC
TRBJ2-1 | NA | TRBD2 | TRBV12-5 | CASGRVNEQFF | TGTGCTAGCGGGAGGGTCAATGAGCAGTTCTTC
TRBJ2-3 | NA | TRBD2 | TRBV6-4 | CASSPSGSVTDTQYF | TGTGCCAGCTCACCTAGCGGGAGTGTCACAGATACGCAGTATTTT
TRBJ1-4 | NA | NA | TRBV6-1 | CASRETVRIRNEKLFF | TGTGCCAGCAGAGAGACAGTACGGATTCGTAATGAAAAACTGTTTTTT
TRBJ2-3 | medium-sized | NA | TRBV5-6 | CASSSLADTQYF | TGTGCCAGCAGCTCCTTGGCAGATACGCAGTATTTT
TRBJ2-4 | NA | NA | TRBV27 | CASRGCDEDTQYF | TGTGCCAGCAGGGGGTGTGACGAAGACACTCAGTACTTC
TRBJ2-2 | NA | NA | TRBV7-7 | CASSLEGFVGELFF | TGTGCTAGCAGCTTGGAGGGATTCGTCGGGGAGCTGTTTTTT
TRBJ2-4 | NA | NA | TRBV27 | CASGGWGRGDQNIQYF | TGTGCCAGCGGGGGTTGGGGGCGCGGTGACCAAAACATCCAGTACTTC
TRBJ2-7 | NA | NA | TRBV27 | CGSGPKDTQYF | TGTGGCAGCGGTCCCAAAGATACGCAGTACTTC
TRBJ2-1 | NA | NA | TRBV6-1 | CASSGERGRTFYNEQFF | TGTGCCAGCAGTGGCGAGAGGGGCAGGACATTTTACAATGAGCAGTTCTTC
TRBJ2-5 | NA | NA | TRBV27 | CGSGAPDTQYF | TGTGGCAGCGGTGCCCCAGATACCCAGTACTTC
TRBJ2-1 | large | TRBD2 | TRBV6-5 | CATLAGWGNEQFF | TGTGCCACACTAGCGGGATGGGGCAATGAGCAGTTCTTC
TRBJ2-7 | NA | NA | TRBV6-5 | CASSYASAGDGEQYF | TGTGCCAGCAGTTACGCTTCTGCGGGCGACGGCGAGCAGTACTTC